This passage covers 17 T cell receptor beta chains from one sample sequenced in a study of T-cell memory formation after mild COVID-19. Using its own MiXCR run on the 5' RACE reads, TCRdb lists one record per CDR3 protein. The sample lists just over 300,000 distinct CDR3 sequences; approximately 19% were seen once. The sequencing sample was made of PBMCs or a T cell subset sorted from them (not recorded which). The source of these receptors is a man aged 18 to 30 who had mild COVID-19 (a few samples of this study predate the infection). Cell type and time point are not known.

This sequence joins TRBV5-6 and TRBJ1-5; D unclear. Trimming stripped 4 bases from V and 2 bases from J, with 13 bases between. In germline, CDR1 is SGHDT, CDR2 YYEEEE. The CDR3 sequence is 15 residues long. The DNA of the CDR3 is TGTGCCAGCAGCCAGCGACTGTTAGGCAATCAGCCCCAGCATTTT. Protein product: CASSQRLLGNQPQHF.

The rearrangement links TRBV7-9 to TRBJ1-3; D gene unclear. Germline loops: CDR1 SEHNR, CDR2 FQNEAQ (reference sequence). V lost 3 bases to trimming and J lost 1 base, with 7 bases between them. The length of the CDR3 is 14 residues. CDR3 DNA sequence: TGTGCCAGCAGCTTTTTGGGATCTGGAAACACCATATATTTT. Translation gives CASSFLGSGNTIYF.

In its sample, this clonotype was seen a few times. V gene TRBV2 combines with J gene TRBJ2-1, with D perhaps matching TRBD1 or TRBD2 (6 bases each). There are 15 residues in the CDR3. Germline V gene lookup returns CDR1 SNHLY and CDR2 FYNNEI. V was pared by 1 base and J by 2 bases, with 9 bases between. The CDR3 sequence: CASSEVGGPYNEQFF. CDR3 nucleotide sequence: TGTGCCAGCAGTGAAGTAGGGGGGCCCTACAATGAGCAGTTCTTC.

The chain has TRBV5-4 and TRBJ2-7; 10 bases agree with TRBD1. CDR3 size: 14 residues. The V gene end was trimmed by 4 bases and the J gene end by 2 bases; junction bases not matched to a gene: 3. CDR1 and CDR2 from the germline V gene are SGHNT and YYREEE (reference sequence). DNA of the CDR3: TGTGCCAGCAGCATCGACAGGGGGCCCTACGAGCAGTACTTC. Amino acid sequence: CASSIDRGPYEQYF.

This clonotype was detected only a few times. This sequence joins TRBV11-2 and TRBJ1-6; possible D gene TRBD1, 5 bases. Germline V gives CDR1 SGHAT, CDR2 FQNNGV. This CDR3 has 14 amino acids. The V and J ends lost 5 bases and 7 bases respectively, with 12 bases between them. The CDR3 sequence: CASSADGGNSPLHF. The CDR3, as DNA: TGTGCCAGCAGCGCCGACGGGGGAAATTCACCCCTCCACTTT.

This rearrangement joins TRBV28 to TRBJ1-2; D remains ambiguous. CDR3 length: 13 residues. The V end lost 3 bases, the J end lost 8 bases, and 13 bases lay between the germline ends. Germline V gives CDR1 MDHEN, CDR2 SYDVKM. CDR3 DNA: TGTGCCAGCAGTTTCAAAGGGTTTGGCGGCTACACCTTC. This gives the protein CASSFKGFGGYTF.

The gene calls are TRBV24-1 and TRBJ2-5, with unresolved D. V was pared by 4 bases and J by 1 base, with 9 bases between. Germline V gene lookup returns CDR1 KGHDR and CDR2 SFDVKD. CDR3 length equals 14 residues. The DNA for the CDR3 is TGTGCCACCAGTGAGAAGCACTCCCAAGAGACCCAGTACTTC. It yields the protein CATSEKHSQETQYF.

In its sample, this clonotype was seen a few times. The CDR3 sequence is CAISAGGGFEQYF. In DNA form, the CDR3 reads TGTGCCATCAGTGCCGGGGGCGGTTTCGAGCAGTACTTC. The chain couples TRBV10-3 to TRBJ2-7; TRBD1 or TRBD2 may be the D gene (6 bases each). Trimming left V 4 bases short and J 6 bases short, with 13 bases between. The CDR3 consists of 13 residues. Germline CDR1 is ENHRY and CDR2 is SYGVKD.

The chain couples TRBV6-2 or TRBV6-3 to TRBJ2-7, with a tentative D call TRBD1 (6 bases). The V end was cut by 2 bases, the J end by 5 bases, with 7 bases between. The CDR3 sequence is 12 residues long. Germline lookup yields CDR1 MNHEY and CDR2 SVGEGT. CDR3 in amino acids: CASSYRGNEQYV. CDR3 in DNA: TGTGCCAGCAGTTACAGGGGGAACGAGCAGTACGTC.

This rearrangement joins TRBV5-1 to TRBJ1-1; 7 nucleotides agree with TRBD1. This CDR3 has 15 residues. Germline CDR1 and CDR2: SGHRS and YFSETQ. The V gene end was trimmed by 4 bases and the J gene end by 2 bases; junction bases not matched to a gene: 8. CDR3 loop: CASSPGTVYNTEAFF. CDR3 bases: TGCGCCAGCAGCCCTGGGACAGTCTATAACACTGAAGCTTTCTTT. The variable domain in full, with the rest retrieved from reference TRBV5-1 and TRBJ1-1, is KAGVTQTPRYLIKTRGQQVTLSCSPISGHRSVSWYQQTPGQGLQFLFEYFSETQRNKGNFPGRFSGRQFSNSRSEMNVSTLELGDSALYLCASSPGTVYNTEAFFGQGTRLTVV.

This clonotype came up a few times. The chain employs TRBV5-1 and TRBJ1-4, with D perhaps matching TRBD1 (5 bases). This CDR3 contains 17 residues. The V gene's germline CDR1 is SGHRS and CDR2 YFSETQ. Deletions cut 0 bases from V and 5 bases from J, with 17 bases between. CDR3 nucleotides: TGCGCCAGCAGCTTGGGGAATTATCGGGGGATCAATGAAAAACTGTTTTTT. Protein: CASSLGNYRGINEKLFF. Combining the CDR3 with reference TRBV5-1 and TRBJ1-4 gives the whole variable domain KAGVTQTPRYLIKTRGQQVTLSCSPISGHRSVSWYQQTPGQGLQFLFEYFSETQRNKGNFPGRFSGRQFSNSRSEMNVSTLELGDSALYLCASSLGNYRGINEKLFFGSGTQLSVL.

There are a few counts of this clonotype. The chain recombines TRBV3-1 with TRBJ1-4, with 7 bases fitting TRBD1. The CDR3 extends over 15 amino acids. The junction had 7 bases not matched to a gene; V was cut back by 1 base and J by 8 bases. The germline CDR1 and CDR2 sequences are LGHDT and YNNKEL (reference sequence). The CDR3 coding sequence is TGTGCCAGCAGCCAAGGTGGCGGGACAGTAGAAAAACTGTTTTTT. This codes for CASSQGGGTVEKLFF.

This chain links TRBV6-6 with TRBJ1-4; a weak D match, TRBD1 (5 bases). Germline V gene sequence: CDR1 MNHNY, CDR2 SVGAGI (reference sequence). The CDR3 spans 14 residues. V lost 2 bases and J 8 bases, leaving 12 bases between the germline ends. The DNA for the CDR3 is TGTGCCAGCAGTTACAGGGGAGATGGCGAAAAACTGTTTTTT. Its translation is CASSYRGDGEKLFF.

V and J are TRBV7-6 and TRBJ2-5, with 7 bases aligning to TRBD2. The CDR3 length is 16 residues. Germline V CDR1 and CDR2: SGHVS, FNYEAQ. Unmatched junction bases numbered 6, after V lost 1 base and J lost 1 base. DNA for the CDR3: TGTGCCAGCAGCTTAGGGGAGGGAACCCCCCAAGAGACCCAGTACTTC. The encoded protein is CASSLGEGTPQETQYF.

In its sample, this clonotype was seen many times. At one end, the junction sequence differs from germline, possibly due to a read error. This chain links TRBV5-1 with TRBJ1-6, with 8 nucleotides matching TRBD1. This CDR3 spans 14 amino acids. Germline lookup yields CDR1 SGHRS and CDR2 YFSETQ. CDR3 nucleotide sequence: TGTGCCAGCAGTTTAGACAGGGGATATTCACCCCTCCACTTT. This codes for CASSLDRGYSPLHF.

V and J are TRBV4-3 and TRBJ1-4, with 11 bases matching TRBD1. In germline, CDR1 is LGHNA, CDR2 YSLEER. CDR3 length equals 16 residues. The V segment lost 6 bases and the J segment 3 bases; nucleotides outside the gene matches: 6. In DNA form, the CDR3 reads TGCGCCAGCAGTTGGACAGGGGGCGGCTCTAATGAAAAACTGTTTTTT. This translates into CASSWTGGGSNEKLFF.

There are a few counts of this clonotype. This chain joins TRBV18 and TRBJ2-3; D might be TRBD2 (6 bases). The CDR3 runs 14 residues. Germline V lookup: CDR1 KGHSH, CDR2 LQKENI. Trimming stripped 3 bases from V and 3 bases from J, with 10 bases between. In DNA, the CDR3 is TGTGCCAGCTCACCCTCCGGGACTACAGATACGCAGTATTTT. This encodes CASSPSGTTDTQYF.